These 10 T cell receptor beta chains share one sample of origin, sequenced in a study of Ad26.COV2.S vaccination and SARS-CoV-2 variants (TCRdb year 2021). The sample's treatment or condition, from its label and the paper: roughly 19 received Ad26.COV2.S at low or high dose, single or two shots; several received placebo; per-sample allocation not given. For vaccine and placebo recipients, the sequenced repertoires came from samples collected on day 63 after the first injection. Library creation used the immunoSEQ multiplex PCR assay. The table comes from immuneACCESS by way of TCRdb, which keeps in-frame sequences with V and J called. Part of the clones is missing from these tables; in studies checked, under half for an unresolved V gene and the rest for unknown reasons. This sample lists about 680,000 clones; 89% were detected once. Approximately 1.5% of the sample is held by the ten biggest clonotypes.

Sample: peripheral blood, taken in a trial of Ad26.COV2.S vaccine versus placebo. All receptors derive from a person aged 18-60 years who received the Ad26.COV2.S COVID-19 vaccine or a placebo.

For the CDR3, the DNA is TGTGCCAGTAGTAGGCGACAGGGGGCAGCTGGAAACACCATATATTTT. This translates into CASSRRQGAAGNTIYF. V and J are TRBV19 and TRBJ1-3; 10 bases map to TRBD1. The CDR3 sequence is 16 residues long. Losses at the gene ends were 4 bases for V and 2 bases for J; bases not matched to a gene: 5. Germline CDR1 LNHDA, CDR2 SQIVND (reference sequence).

The J gene is TRBJ2-2, the V gene TRBV27; weak D call: TRBD2 (6 bases). The germline V gene has CDR1 MNHEY and CDR2 SMNVEV (reference sequence). CDR3 size: 15 residues. Trimming left V 10 bases short and J 6 bases short, with 21 bases between. CDR3 region: CATAGFSGKPGELFF. In DNA form, the CDR3 reads TGTGCCACCGCCGGGTTTAGCGGAAAACCCGGGGAGCTGTTTTTT.

CDR3 sequence (DNA): TGTGCCAGCTTTAACGGGGAATATGGCTACACCTTC. It is translated as CASFNGEYGYTF. This sequence joins TRBV7-9 and TRBJ1-2; no clear D gene. The CDR3 is 12 amino acids. Germline CDR1 SEHNR, CDR2 FQNEAQ (reference sequence). Trimming cost V 8 bases and J 5 bases, with 12 bases left between them. Full variable domain (rest looked up from reference TRBV7-9 and TRBJ1-2): DTGVSQNPRHKITKRGQNVTFRCDPISEHNRLYWYRQTLGQGPEFLTYFQNEAQLEKSRLLSDRFSAERPKGSFSTLEIQRTEQGDSAMYLCASFNGEYGYTFGSGTRLTVV.

V gene TRBV15 combines with J gene TRBJ2-7; a possible D gene is TRBD1 (6 bases). Germline CDR1 LNHNV, CDR2 YYDKDF (reference sequence). V lost 0 bases, J lost 4 bases, and 16 bases lay in between. The CDR3 has 16 amino acids. The CDR3 loop reads CATSRDRGSPAYEQYF. CDR3 coding DNA: TGTGCCACCAGCAGAGATAGGGGGAGTCCGGCGTACGAGCAGTACTTC.

The chain recombines TRBV18 with TRBJ2-7; no reliable D call. Trimming left V 5 bases short and J 4 bases short, with 12 bases between. The CDR3 extends over 13 amino acids. CDR1 and CDR2 (germline): KGHSH, LQKENI. The CDR3 region is CASSSNLGYEQYF. CDR3 nucleotide sequence: TGTGCCAGCTCATCTAACCTGGGGTACGAGCAGTACTTC.

V is TRBV24-1 and J is TRBJ2-7; no clear D. V shed 0 bases and J shed 0 bases, with 11 bases lying between them. CDR3 length: 16 residues. The germline gives CDR1 KGHDR, CDR2 SFDVKD. CDR3 sequence (DNA): TGTGCCACCAGTGATTTGACATCGGTAAGCTCCTACGAGCAGTACTTC. As protein: CATSDLTSVSSYEQYF.

This clone was detected once. The CDR3 bases are TGTGCCAGCAGGCGGGGGACTAGCGGGATGGACAATGAGCAGTTCTTC. Amino acid sequence: CASRRGTSGMDNEQFF. The chain couples TRBV27 to TRBJ2-1; 13 bases are a match to TRBD2. The germline V gene encodes CDR1 MNHEY and CDR2 SMNVEV (reference sequence). This CDR3 region has 16 residues. V dropped 6 bases and J dropped 5; count of bases not matched to a gene: 7.

The rearrangement joins TRBV11-1 to TRBJ2-2, with 8 bases fitting TRBD1. The length of the CDR3 is 14 residues. Germline CDR1 and CDR2: SGHAT and FQDESV (reference sequence). Unmatched junction bases numbered 5, after V lost 3 bases and J lost 8 bases. The CDR3 spells CASSLTGAVGELFF. The CDR3 DNA is TGTGCCAGCAGCTTGACAGGGGCAGTTGGGGAGCTGTTTTTT.

The genes are TRBV19 and TRBJ2-3, with TRBD2 matching 9 bases. CDR1 is LNHDA, CDR2 SQIVND, per germline (reference sequence). The CDR3 is 14 residues long. J gave up 4 bases and V 6 bases, and 5 bases lay outside the gene matches. The CDR3 is CASRVAGAPDTQYF. The CDR3 DNA reads TGTGCCAGTAGAGTAGCGGGAGCCCCAGATACGCAGTATTTT.

This chain links TRBV7-9 with TRBJ2-7, with D maybe TRBD2 (6 bases). Trimming stripped 3 bases from V and 5 bases from J, with 20 bases between. Germline V gives CDR1 SEHNR, CDR2 FQNEAQ (reference sequence). This CDR3 spans 16 amino acids. The CDR3 reads CASSFLAGTINDEQYF. As DNA, the CDR3 is TGTGCCAGCAGCTTTCTGGCGGGAACGATTAACGACGAGCAGTACTTC. Full variable domain (rest looked up from reference TRBV7-9 and TRBJ2-7): DTGVSQNPRHKITKRGQNVTFRCDPISEHNRLYWYRQTLGQGPEFLTYFQNEAQLEKSRLLSDRFSAERPKGSFSTLEIQRTEQGDSAMYLCASSFLAGTINDEQYFGPGTRLTVT.